The sequence of this T cell receptor beta chain was determined in a study of patients and donors after allogeneic stem cell transplantation (dated by TCRdb to 2018 to 2020). Per the germline V gene, MDHEN is the CDR1 and SYDVKM is the CDR2. The germline V end is reduced by 4 bases and the J end by 5 bases; junction bases left unmatched: 8. The CDR3 starts with the cysteine, ends with the phenylalanine, and has 15 residues. Just the 45-base CDR3 DNA is kept, in frame starting at base 1. Library preparation used RT-PCR. Sequencer: NextSeq 550. In-frame beta chains were kept once TCRdb had trimmed the public reads at Q25 with fastp and called clones with MiXCR. For every CDR3 protein sequence, its rows merge into one entry that carries the most common genes and DNA. The sample table holds 20,000 to 30,000 distinct CDR3 sequences, of which over 7% were seen once. Almost 50% of the sample lies in the top ten.

Note on this clonotype: No cognate antigen has been identified for it. No base-level quality is on record; no much larger clone is a single base apart.

This chain joins TRBV28 to TRBJ2-1, and 7 junctional nucleotides match TRBD2. The sequence was obtained from a human donor who was either an allogeneic HSCT recipient or a stem cell or donor lymphocyte infusion donor (not recorded which). It is not recorded whose cells these are; they may come from a transplant donor. The sequencing sample was made of blood, either unsorted or a sorted T cell fraction (not recorded which). The encoded CDR3 is CASSSSAGRNNEQFF. The DNA sequence reads TGTGCCAGCAGTTCATCCGCCGGGAGGAACAATGAGCAGTTCTTC.